Below are 2 T cell receptor beta chains sequenced from a single sample in a study of blood T cell repertoires in COVID-19. Repertoires were generated with immunoSEQ multiplex PCR, while TCRdb's copy carries only in-frame clones and drops some. The data show roughly 67,000 clones, with 60% to 85% seen just once and approximately 20% held by the top ten. The sample was peripheral blood. Receptors originate from a human donor in a cohort sampled during active COVID-19.

J is TRBJ2-3 and V is TRBV5-8; 12 bases fit TRBD2. The ends lost 4 bases at V and 2 bases at J; junction bases unmatched: 2. The CDR3 runs 15 residues. Looked up from germline, CDR1 is SGHTS and CDR2 is YDEGEE. Here the CDR3 reads CASSRTSGNTDTQYF. The CDR3, as DNA: TGTGCCAGCAGCCGGACTAGCGGGAACACAGATACGCAGTATTTT.

A single count supports this clone. The CDR3 loop reads CASSLSGPGLARNEQFF. The CDR3 bases are TGTGCCAGTAGTCTTTCGGGACCGGGACTAGCCCGCAATGAGCAGTTCTTC. This chain connects TRBV19 to TRBJ2-1, with TRBD2 identical over 9 bases. Germline CDR1 and CDR2: LNHDA and SQIVND (reference sequence). With V trimmed by 5 bases and J by 6 bases, 14 bases remained unmatched. The CDR3 covers 17 residues.